The sequence of this TCR beta chain was determined in a study of T-cell memory formation after mild COVID-19. Findings of the study overall: Day 15 to 85 contracting clones showed balanced CD4/CD8; day 15 to 37 expanders favored CD4+.

On this clonotype: No antigen is known for it.

Germline CDR1 reads SGHVS; CDR2 reads FNYEAQ. The CDR3 has 17 amino acids. The V and J ends lost 5 bases and 6 bases, in that order; junction bases with no gene match: 13. Constant-segment-primed 5'RACE gave TCR alpha and TCR beta cDNA libraries with sample barcodes and UMIs. From the 5' RACE reads, TCRdb called clonotypes with MiXCR, one entry per CDR3 protein. The data show 450,000 to 650,000 distinct CDR3 sequences, about 20% seen once. The rearrangement uses TRBV7-6 and TRBJ2-2, with TRBD2 matching over 9 bases. What was sequenced was PBMCs or a T cell subset sorted from them (not recorded which). This clonotype originated in an adult woman who had mild COVID-19 (a few samples of this study predate the infection). Cell type and time point are not known. The CDR3 is CASSPGLALGRAGELFF. The CDR3 nucleotides read TGTGCCAGCAGCCCCGGACTAGCGTTAGGACGGGCCGGGGAGCTGTTTTTT.